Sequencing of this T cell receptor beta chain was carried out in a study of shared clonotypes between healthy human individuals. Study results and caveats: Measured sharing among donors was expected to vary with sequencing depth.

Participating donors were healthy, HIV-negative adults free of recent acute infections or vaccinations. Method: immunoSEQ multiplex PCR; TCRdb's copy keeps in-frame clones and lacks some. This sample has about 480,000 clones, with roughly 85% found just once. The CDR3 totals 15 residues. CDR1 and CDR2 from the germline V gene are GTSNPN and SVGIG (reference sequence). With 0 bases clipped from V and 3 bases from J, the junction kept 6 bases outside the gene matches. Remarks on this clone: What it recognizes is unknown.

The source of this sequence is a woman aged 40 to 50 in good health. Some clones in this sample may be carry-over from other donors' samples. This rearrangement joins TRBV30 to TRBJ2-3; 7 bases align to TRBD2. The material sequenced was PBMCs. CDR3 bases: TGTGCCTGGAGTGTTGGGGACTATTTAACAGATACGCAGTATTTT. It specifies CAWSVGDYLTDTQYF.